The present TCR beta chain was sequenced within a study of blood T cell repertoires in COVID-19 (dated by TCRdb to 2018 to 2021). Describing the broader study: Samples from collaborators originated in the United States, Italy and Spain and spanned both the acute and convalescent phases of COVID-19. The material from the prospective study consisted of cDNA or gDNA derived from T cells, B-cell-depleted T cells, or PBMCs. Deeply sampled blood TCRbeta repertoires from subjects exposed to, actively infected with, or recovered from COVID-19 were included in the dataset. A freely available public database, intended as a resource for researchers studying the immune response to SARS-CoV-2, is where the repertoires were released. Samples came from the ongoing ImmuneRACE study (first 160 participants) plus 1,254 subjects from 6 global collaborators. A de-identified subject ID, COVID-19 status, age in years and sex were almost always included in the sample metadata. Where HLA class I and class II types were available, the types were taken from metadata supplied by the sample provider, not from assay-based typing. Broad study findings and their caveats: The quantity of clinical and demographic metadata differed by source and by participant and was supplied without curation.

About this clone itself: Its cognate antigen has yet to be identified. Base qualities are missing; no much larger clone stands one base away.

Each collaborating institution followed its own protocols to collect whole blood in K2EDTA tubes. For TCRbeta analysis, collaborator samples were shipped as frozen whole blood, as isolated PBMCs, or as DNA extracted from either sample type. From its cysteine to its phenylalanine, the CDR3 spans 17 amino acids. Only the CDR3 region is kept as DNA, spanning 51 bases read in frame from base 1. The germline V gene sets CDR1 to SGHTA and CDR2 to FQGTGA. V is reduced by 5 bases and J by 0 bases, leaving a spacing of 14 bases between them. The immunoSEQ Assay, a bias-controlled multiplex PCR, was used to amplify TCRbeta CDR3 regions from genomic DNA. Turning to the authors' computational methods: Within the assay, amplification of reference gene primers was used to estimate how many nucleated cells each sample contained. To quantify the absolute abundance of each unique TCRbeta CDR3 rearrangement, sequence reads were collapsed and filtered. For each sample, productive Simpson clonality was calculated by taking the square root of Simpson's diversity index across productive rearrangements. TCRdb took over this immuneACCESS table, retaining in-frame rearrangements with V and J assigned. Such tables are incomplete; in checked studies, under half of the missing clones stem from an unresolved V gene, and the remainder is unexplained. That table is the source of V, J and clone size, and D and trimming were worked out from the DNA. The table for this sample lists roughly 230,000 clones; approximately 83% of them were counted only once. The ten largest clonotypes hold around 5.2% of the sample.

The V and J genes are TRBV7-3 and TRBJ1-6; 6 matching bases give a weak D call of TRBD1. Specimen: peripheral blood. This clonotype was sampled from a human donor in a cohort sampled during active COVID-19. For the CDR3, the sequence is CASSPGTLSSYNSPLHF. The bases read TGTGCCAGCAGCCCCGGGACATTGAGCTCCTATAATTCACCCCTCCACTTT.